The 26 T cell receptor beta chains in this list originate from one sample, sequenced in a study of cytomegalovirus exposure and HLA in healthy donors. The PCR was carried out with 60 Vbeta primers and 13 Jbeta primers. Some clones are missing from TCRdb's copy, which holds only in-frame ones; the method was immunoSEQ multiplex PCR. This sample's table has approximately 120,000 clones. Sequenced: PBMCs. These receptors originate from a man aged 18 to 29 in good health and CMV-seronegative.

The rearrangement joins TRBV6-1 to TRBJ1-1; TRBD1 might be the D (6 bases). The V end was cut by 8 bases, the J end by 4 bases, with 14 bases between. Germline assignment: CDR1 MNHNS and CDR2 SASEGT. The CDR3 runs to 13 residues. CDR3 DNA sequence: TGTGCCAGCGTAGGTAGGGGGGGCACTGAAGCTTTCTTT. Translated, it gives CASVGRGGTEAFF.

This sequence joins TRBV4-1 and TRBJ1-5; 7 nucleotides match TRBD1. J gave up 9 bases and V 0 bases, and 11 bases lay outside the gene matches. The CDR3 covers 16 residues. Germline V gives CDR1 MGHRA, CDR2 YSYEKL. CDR3 loop: CASSQEFSGGLRPQHF. Written as DNA, the CDR3 is TGCGCCAGCAGCCAAGAATTCTCAGGGGGTCTTCGGCCCCAGCATTTT.

V and J are TRBV14 and TRBJ1-1; D not certain. Trimming cost V 6 bases and J 5 bases, with 16 bases left between them. Germline V gene lookup returns CDR1 SGHDN and CDR2 FVKESK. The CDR3 spans 14 residues. Written as DNA, the CDR3 is TGTGCCAGCAGTCTCAGGATATATCCGACTGAAGCTTTCTTT. Translating gives CASSLRIYPTEAFF. The entire variable domain, with the rest obtained from reference TRBV14 and TRBJ1-1, is as follows: EAGVTQFPSHSVIEKGQTVTLRCDPISGHDNLYWYRRVMGKEIKFLLHFVKESKQDESGMPNNRFLAERTGGTYSTLKVQPAELEDSGVYFCASSLRIYPTEAFFGQGTRLTVV.

The V gene is TRBV6-5, the J gene TRBJ2-5, with 12 bases lining up with TRBD2. CDR3 length: 13 residues. The junction had 3 bases not matched to a gene; V was cut back by 6 bases and J by 7 bases. Germline V lookup: CDR1 MNHEY, CDR2 SVGAGI. The DNA for the CDR3 is TGTGCCAGCAGCTCGGGACTAGCGGGGACCCAGTACTTC. This translates into CASSSGLAGTQYF.

The chain combines TRBV9 with TRBJ2-3; 7 bases fit TRBD2. With 8 bases clipped from V and 5 bases from J, the junction kept 14 bases outside the gene matches. The CDR3 loop spans 15 amino acids. The germline gives CDR1 SGDLS, CDR2 YYNGEE. The CDR3 reads CASGESGIGRDTQYF. CDR3 in DNA: TGTGCCAGTGGGGAGAGCGGGATTGGTAGAGATACGCAGTATTTT. Using reference TRBV9 and TRBJ2-3 for the parts outside the CDR3, the full variable domain is DSGVTQTPKHLITATGQRVTLRCSPRSGDLSVYWYQQSLDQGLQFLIQYYNGEERAKGNILERFSAQQFPDLHSELNLSSLELGDSALYFCASGESGIGRDTQYFGPGTRLTVL.

CDR3: CASRLLQGVGNQPQHF. The CDR3 DNA reads TGTGCCAGTAGATTACTACAGGGAGTGGGCAATCAGCCCCAGCATTTT. The rearrangement joins TRBV19 to TRBJ1-5, with D possibly TRBD1 on 6 matching bases. The CDR3 is made up of 16 amino acids. The V gene's germline CDR1 is LNHDA and CDR2 SQIVND (reference sequence). Between the trimmed V and J ends, which lost 6 bases and 2 bases, there was a span of 17 bases.

The chain employs TRBV7-8 and TRBJ1-6; the D is unclear. This CDR3 contains 14 residues. Trimming pared 2 bases from V and 7 bases from J, leaving 9 bases between. In germline, CDR1 is SGHVS, CDR2 FQNEAQ. The CDR3 DNA follows: TGTGCCAGCAGCTTATCTCTTGTGAATTCACCCCTCCACTTT. Its translation is CASSLSLVNSPLHF.

The V and J genes are TRBV6-1 and TRBJ2-7; D might be TRBD2 (6 bases). Germline lookup yields CDR1 MNHNS and CDR2 SASEGT. The CDR3 contains 13 residues. V dropped 2 bases and J dropped 3 bases, with 8 bases sitting between them. The chain's CDR3 is CASSERGLYEQYF. CDR3 in DNA: TGTGCCAGCAGTGAACGGGGACTCTACGAGCAGTACTTC.

The V call is TRBV5-1, the J call TRBJ2-1, with 10 bases aligning to TRBD2. Germline assignment: CDR1 SGHRS and CDR2 YFSETQ. The J segment lost 6 bases and the V segment lost 1 base, leaving 7 bases of the junction unmatched. The CDR3 spans 16 residues. The CDR3 DNA follows: TGCGCCAGCAGCTTGCCAGGGGCTAGCGGGAGCAATGAGCAGTTCTTC. Translation gives CASSLPGASGSNEQFF.

The chain joins TRBV15 to TRBJ1-6, with a weak D call TRBD1 (5 bases). With 1 base removed from V and 11 bases from J, the gap between germline ends came to 9 bases. CDR1 is LNHNV, CDR2 YYDKDF, per germline (reference sequence). The CDR3 has 13 residues. CDR3 amino acids: CATSRGGDPPLHF. CDR3 DNA sequence: TGTGCCACCAGCAGAGGGGGGGACCCACCCCTCCACTTT. The whole variable domain, filled in from reference TRBV15 and TRBJ1-6, reads DAMVIQNPRYQVTQFGKPVTLSCSQTLNHNVMYWYQQKSSQAPKLLFHYYDKDFNNEADTPDNFQSRRPNTSFCFLDIRSPGLGDTAMYLCATSRGGDPPLHFGNGTRLTVT.

This chain links TRBV2 with TRBJ1-2; TRBD1 might be the D (5 bases). The germline V gene has CDR1 SNHLY and CDR2 FYNNEI. Deletions cut 7 bases from V and 2 bases from J, with 11 bases between. CDR3 length: 13 residues. The CDR3 nucleotides read TGTGCCAGCACGGTGGGGCGGAACTATGGCTACACCTTC. Translating it yields CASTVGRNYGYTF.

The J gene is TRBJ1-2, the V gene TRBV29-1; no reliable D call. The germline gives CDR1 SQVTM, CDR2 ANQGSEA. The length of the CDR3 is 10 residues. Trimming took off 3 bases at V and 7 bases at J, with 6 bases between the two ends. The CDR3 protein is CSVDGGGYTF. CDR3 in DNA: TGCAGCGTTGATGGCGGTGGCTACACCTTC.

The CDR3 loop is CASSLAGGVREQFF. DNA for the CDR3: TGTGCCAGCAGCTTAGCGGGGGGGGTTCGGGAGCAGTTCTTC. The V gene is TRBV7-8, the J gene TRBJ2-1, with 7 bases fitting TRBD2. The germline V gene encodes CDR1 SGHVS and CDR2 FQNEAQ. The CDR3 loop spans 14 amino acids. After removal of 0 bases from V and 10 bases from J, the junction contained 6 bases not matched to a gene.

The chain has TRBV6-8 and TRBJ1-4; 7 bases are shared with TRBD1. The CDR3 has 14 amino acids. The V gene end was trimmed by 6 bases and the J gene end by 5 bases; junction bases not matched to a gene: 6. The germline CDR1 and CDR2 sequences are MNHGY and SAAAGT. The CDR3 nucleotides read TGTGCCAGCAGGCCGACAGGGCACAATGAAAAACTGTTTTTT. This gives the protein CASRPTGHNEKLFF.

The chain joins TRBV14 to TRBJ1-1, with D unresolved. Trimming stripped 3 bases from V and 0 bases from J, with 14 bases between. The CDR3 runs 16 residues. Germline V CDR1 and CDR2: SGHDN, FVKESK. The CDR3 sequence: CASSHPGYPMNTEAFF. CDR3 nucleotides: TGTGCCAGCAGCCACCCAGGCTACCCTATGAACACTGAAGCTTTCTTT. Looking up the rest from reference TRBV14 and TRBJ1-1 gives the full variable domain: EAGVTQFPSHSVIEKGQTVTLRCDPISGHDNLYWYRRVMGKEIKFLLHFVKESKQDESGMPNNRFLAERTGGTYSTLKVQPAELEDSGVYFCASSHPGYPMNTEAFFGQGTRLTVV.

The J gene is TRBJ2-3, the V gene TRBV28, with TRBD2 matching 7 bases. The CDR3 contains 17 residues. V gave up 7 bases and J gave up 3 bases; unmatched junction bases: 16. CDR1 MDHEN and CDR2 SYDVKM come from the germline V gene. CDR3 loop: CASNTRLREYPTDTQYF. The CDR3 DNA reads as TGTGCCAGCAACACACGGCTGCGGGAGTATCCTACAGATACGCAGTATTTT.

The chain combines TRBV7-9 with TRBJ1-3; D remains ambiguous. Trimming cost V 4 bases and J 0 bases, with 13 bases left between them. The CDR3 extends over 16 amino acids. Germline-derived CDR1 and CDR2 are SEHNR and FQNEAQ (reference sequence). The CDR3 DNA follows: TGTGCCAGCAGCTCTGGTGGCCGATTCTCTGGAAACACCATATATTTT. This sequence encodes CASSSGGRFSGNTIYF.

The genes are TRBV5-1 and TRBJ2-1; perhaps TRBD1 as D (6 bases). This CDR3 contains 14 residues. Trimming cost V 1 base and J 7 bases, with 12 bases left between them. Germline lookup yields CDR1 SGHRS and CDR2 YFSETQ. The CDR3 here is CASSLQGRGNEQFF. Here the CDR3 DNA reads TGCGCCAGCAGCTTGCAGGGGCGCGGGAATGAGCAGTTCTTC.

This sequence joins TRBV20-1 and TRBJ2-5, with unresolved D. The DNA end is a closer match to TRBJ2-7, so the J assignment may be wrong. CDR1 is DFQATT and CDR2 is SNEGSKA in the germline V gene (reference sequence). This CDR3 region has 10 residues. The CDR3 loop reads CSAMLYEQYF. In DNA form, the CDR3 reads TGCAGTGCAATGCTCTACGAGCAGTACTTC.

V and J are TRBV28 and TRBJ2-2; 8 bases agree with TRBD1. The CDR3 runs 16 residues. The J segment lost 5 bases and the V segment lost 3 bases, leaving 8 bases of the junction unmatched. The germline CDR1 and CDR2 sequences are MDHEN and SYDVKM. The CDR3 DNA reads as TGTGCCAGCAGTTTTCGAACAGGGGGTTGGACCGGGGAGCTGTTTTTT. Translating gives CASSFRTGGWTGELFF.

The rearrangement uses TRBV19 and TRBJ2-7; perhaps TRBD1 as D (5 bases). The CDR3 totals 13 residues. Germline CDR1 reads LNHDA; CDR2 reads SQIVND (reference sequence). Between the trimmed V and J ends, which lost 3 bases and 5 bases, there was a span of 11 bases. CDR3 sequence reads: CASSIAGLDEQYF. The CDR3 nucleotides are TGTGCCAGTAGTATCGCAGGGCTGGACGAGCAGTACTTC.

This sequence joins TRBV6-5 and TRBJ1-2, with 9 bases identical to TRBD1. Germline CDR1 and CDR2: MNHEY and SVGAGI. V lost 6 bases, J lost 8 bases, and 7 bases stayed unmatched. This CDR3 contains 13 residues. This CDR3 is CASRKQGARGYTF. CDR3 nucleotides: TGTGCCAGCAGGAAACAGGGGGCTAGGGGCTACACCTTC.

V usage is TRBV4-1 and J usage is TRBJ1-2, with 8 bases aligning to TRBD1. Germline loops: CDR1 MGHRA, CDR2 YSYEKL. Unmatched junction bases numbered 12, after V lost 6 bases and J lost 3 bases. CDR3 length: 16 amino acids. In DNA, the CDR3 is TGCGCCAGCAGACAAAGCGCCAGGGACAGGCACTATGGCTACACCTTC. The encoded protein is CASRQSARDRHYGYTF.

The gene calls are TRBV7-2 and TRBJ1-5, with D unclear. Germline-derived CDR1 and CDR2 are SGHTA and FQGNSA. V was pared by 3 bases and J by 6 bases, with 6 bases between. The CDR3 contains 12 residues. CDR3: CASSFIGQPQHF. The CDR3 DNA reads as TGTGCCAGCAGCTTTATCGGTCAGCCCCAGCATTTT.

The rearrangement uses TRBV30 and TRBJ2-1; D perhaps matches TRBD2 (5 bases). V was shortened by 3 bases and J by 4 bases, with 10 bases between the two germline ends. The CDR3 covers 13 residues. CDR1 is GTSNPN, CDR2 SVGIG, per germline (reference sequence). CDR3 DNA: TGTGCCTGGAGGGAGGACTTTTACAATGAGCAGTTCTTC. It is translated as CAWREDFYNEQFF.

The V and J genes are TRBV27 and TRBJ2-7, with D possibly TRBD2 on 5 matching bases. Germline CDR1 is MNHEY and CDR2 is SMNVEV (reference sequence). Trimming pared 3 bases from V and 1 base from J, leaving 10 bases between. This CDR3 has 14 amino acids. The CDR3 region is CASSFLTGSYEQYF. The CDR3 nucleotides are TGTGCCAGCAGTTTTTTAACGGGGTCCTACGAGCAGTACTTC.